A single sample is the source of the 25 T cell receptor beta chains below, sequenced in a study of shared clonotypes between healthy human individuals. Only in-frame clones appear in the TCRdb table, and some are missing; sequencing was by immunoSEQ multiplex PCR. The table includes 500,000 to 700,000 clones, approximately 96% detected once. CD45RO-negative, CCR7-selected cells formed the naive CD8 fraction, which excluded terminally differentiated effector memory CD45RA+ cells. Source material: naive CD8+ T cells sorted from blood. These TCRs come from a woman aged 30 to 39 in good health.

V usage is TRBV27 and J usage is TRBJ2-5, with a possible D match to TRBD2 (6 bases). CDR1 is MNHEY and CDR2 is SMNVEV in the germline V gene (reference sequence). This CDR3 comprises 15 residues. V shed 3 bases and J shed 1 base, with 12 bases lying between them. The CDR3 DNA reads TGTGCCAGCAGTTTCGATCGGGAGCGCCAAGAGACCCAGTACTTC. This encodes CASSFDRERQETQYF.

CDR3 residues: CASSLGSGDYEQYF. The DNA of the CDR3 is TGTGCCAGCAGTTTAGGGTCTGGGGACTACGAGCAGTACTTC. The chain carries TRBV27 and TRBJ2-7; D unresolved. From germline, CDR1 is MNHEY and CDR2 SMNVEV (reference sequence). Trimming pared 2 bases from V and 3 bases from J, leaving 11 bases between. The CDR3 sequence is 14 residues long.

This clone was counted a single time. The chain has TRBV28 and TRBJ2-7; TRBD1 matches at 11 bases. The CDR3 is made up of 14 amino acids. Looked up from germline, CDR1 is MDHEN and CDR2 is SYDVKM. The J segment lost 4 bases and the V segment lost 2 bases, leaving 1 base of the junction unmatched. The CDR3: CASSLGQGAYEQYF. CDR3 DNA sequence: TGTGCCAGCAGTTTAGGACAGGGGGCTTACGAGCAGTACTTC.

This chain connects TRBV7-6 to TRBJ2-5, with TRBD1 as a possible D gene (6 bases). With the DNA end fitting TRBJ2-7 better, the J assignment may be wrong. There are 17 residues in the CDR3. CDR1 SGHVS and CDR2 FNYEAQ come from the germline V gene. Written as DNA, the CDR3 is TGTGCCAGCAGCCCCCAGGGGTCCCGTGGTGTGTTCTACGAGCAGTACTTC. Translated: CASSPQGSRGVFYEQYF.

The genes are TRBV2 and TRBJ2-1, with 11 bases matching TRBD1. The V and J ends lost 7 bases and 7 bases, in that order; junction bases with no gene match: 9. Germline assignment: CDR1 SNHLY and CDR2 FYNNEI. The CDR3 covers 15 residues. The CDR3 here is CASIDPGTGGNEQFF. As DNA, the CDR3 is TGTGCCAGCATAGACCCCGGGACAGGGGGAAATGAGCAGTTCTTC.

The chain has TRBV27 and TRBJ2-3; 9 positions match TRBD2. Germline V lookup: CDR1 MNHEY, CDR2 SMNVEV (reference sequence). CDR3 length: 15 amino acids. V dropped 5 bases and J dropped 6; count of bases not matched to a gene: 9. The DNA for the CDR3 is TGTGCCAGCAGTCCCCGACTAGCGGTACATGATACGCAGTATTTT. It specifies CASSPRLAVHDTQYF.

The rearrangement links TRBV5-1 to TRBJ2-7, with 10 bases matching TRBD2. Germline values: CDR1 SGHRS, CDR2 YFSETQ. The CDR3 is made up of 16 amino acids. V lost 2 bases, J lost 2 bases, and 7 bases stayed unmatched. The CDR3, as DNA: TGCGCCAGCAGCTTCAGCGGGAGGGCCGAAACCTACGAGCAGTACTTC. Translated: CASSFSGRAETYEQYF.

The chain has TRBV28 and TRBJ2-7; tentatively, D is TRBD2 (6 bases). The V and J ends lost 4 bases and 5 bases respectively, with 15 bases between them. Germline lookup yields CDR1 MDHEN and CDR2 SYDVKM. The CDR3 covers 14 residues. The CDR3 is CASSYSGPGNEQYF. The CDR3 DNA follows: TGTGCCAGCAGTTATAGCGGTCCGGGGAACGAGCAGTACTTC.

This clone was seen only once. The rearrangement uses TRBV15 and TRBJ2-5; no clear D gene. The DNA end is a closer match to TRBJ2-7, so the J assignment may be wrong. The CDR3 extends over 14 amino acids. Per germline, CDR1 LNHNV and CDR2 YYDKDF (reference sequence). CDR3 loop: CATSRERSSYEQYF. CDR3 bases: TGTGCCACCAGCAGAGAAAGGAGCTCCTACGAGCAGTACTTC.

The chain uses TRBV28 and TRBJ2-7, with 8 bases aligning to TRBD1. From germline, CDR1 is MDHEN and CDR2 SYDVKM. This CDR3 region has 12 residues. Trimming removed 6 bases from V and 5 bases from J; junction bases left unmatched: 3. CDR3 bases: TGTGCCAGCAGCTTACAGGGGGACGAGCAGTACTTC. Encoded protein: CASSLQGDEQYF.

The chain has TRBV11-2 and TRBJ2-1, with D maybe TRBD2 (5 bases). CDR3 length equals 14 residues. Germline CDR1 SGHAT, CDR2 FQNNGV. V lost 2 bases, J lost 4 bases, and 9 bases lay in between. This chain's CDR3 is CASSLSGTYNEQFF. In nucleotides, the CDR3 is TGTGCCAGCAGCTTATCGGGAACATACAATGAGCAGTTCTTC. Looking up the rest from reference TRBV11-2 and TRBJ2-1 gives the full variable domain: EAGVAQSPRYKIIEKRQSVAFWCNPISGHATLYWYQQILGQGPKLLIQFQNNGVVDDSQLPKDRFSAERLKGVDSTLKIQPAKLEDSAVYLCASSLSGTYNEQFFGPGTRLTVL.

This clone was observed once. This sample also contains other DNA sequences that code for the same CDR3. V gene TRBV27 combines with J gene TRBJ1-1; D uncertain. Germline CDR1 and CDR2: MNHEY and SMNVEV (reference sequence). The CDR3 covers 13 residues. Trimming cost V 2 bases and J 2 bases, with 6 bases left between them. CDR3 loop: CASSLGGNTEAFF. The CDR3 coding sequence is TGTGCCAGCAGTTTAGGAGGTAACACTGAAGCTTTCTTT.

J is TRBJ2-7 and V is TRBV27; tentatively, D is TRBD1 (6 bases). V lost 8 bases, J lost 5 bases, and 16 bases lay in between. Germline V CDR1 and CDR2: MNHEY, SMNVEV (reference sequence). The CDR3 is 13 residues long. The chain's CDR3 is CASRRDTPHEQYF. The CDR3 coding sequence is TGTGCCAGCCGTCGGGACACCCCGCACGAGCAGTACTTC.

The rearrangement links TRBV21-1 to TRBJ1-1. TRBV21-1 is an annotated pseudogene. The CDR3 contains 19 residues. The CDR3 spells CASSKSPLQIHAMNTEAFF. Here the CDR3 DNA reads TGTGCCAGCAGCAAAAGTCCACTTCAGATACACGCTATGAACACTGAAGCTTTCTTT.

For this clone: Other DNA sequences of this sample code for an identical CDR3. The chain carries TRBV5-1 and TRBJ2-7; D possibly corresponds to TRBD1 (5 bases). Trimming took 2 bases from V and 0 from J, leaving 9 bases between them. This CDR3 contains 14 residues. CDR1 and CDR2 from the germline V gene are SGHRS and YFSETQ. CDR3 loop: CASSLGDSSYEQYF. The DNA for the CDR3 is TGCGCCAGCAGCTTAGGGGATAGCTCCTACGAGCAGTACTTC.

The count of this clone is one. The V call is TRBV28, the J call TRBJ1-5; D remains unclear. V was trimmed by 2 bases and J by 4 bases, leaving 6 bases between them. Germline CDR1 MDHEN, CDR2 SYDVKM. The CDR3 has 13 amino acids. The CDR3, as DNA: TGTGCCAGCAGTTTAACAGATAATCAGCCCCAGCATTTT. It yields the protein CASSLTDNQPQHF.

The CDR3 protein is CASSQESGRALYEQYF. CDR3 nucleotides: TGTGCCAGCAGCCAAGAAAGCGGGAGGGCCCTATACGAGCAGTACTTC. The chain uses TRBV4-2 and TRBJ2-7, with TRBD2 matching over 10 bases. Germline V gives CDR1 LGHNA, CDR2 YNFKEQ. The CDR3 is 16 residues long. The V segment lost 0 bases and the J segment 4 bases; nucleotides outside the gene matches: 6.

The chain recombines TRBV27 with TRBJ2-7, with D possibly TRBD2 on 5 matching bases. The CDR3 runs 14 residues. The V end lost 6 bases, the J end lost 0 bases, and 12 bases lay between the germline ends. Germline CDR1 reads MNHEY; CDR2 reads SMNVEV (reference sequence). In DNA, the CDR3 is TGTGCCAGCAGCCTGCGAGGGATCTCCTACGAGCAGTACTTC. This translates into CASSLRGISYEQYF.

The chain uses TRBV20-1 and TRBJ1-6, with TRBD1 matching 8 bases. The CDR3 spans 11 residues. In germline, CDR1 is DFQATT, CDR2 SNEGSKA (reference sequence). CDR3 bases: TGCGCGGGACAGGAAAATTCACCCCTCCACTTT. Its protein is CAGQENSPLHF.

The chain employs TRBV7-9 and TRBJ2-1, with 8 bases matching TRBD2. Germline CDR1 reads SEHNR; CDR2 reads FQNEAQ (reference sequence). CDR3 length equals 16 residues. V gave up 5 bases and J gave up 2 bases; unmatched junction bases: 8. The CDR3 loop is CASSKQAGVPYNEQFF. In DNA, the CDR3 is TGTGCCAGCAGCAAACAAGCGGGAGTGCCCTACAATGAGCAGTTCTTC.

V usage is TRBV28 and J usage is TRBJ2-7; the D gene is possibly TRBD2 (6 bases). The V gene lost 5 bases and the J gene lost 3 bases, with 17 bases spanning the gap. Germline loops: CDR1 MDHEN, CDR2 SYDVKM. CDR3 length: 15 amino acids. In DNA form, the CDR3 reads TGTGCCAGCAGTCTGGGACTCGGAAAATTCTACGAGCAGTACTTC. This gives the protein CASSLGLGKFYEQYF.

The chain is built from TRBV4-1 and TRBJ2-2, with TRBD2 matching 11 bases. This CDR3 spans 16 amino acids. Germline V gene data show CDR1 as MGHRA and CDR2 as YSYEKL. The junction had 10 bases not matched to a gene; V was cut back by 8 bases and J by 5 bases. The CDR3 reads CASYLLAGVKTGELFF. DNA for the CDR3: TGCGCCAGCTACCTACTAGCGGGAGTGAAGACCGGGGAGCTGTTTTTT.

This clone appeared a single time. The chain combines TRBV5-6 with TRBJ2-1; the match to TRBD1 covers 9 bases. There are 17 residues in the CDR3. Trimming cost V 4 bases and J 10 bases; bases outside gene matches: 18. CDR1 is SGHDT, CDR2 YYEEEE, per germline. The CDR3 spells CASSTRDRASVVPEQFF. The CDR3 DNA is TGTGCCAGCAGCACCCGGGACAGGGCGTCTGTGGTTCCCGAGCAGTTCTTC.

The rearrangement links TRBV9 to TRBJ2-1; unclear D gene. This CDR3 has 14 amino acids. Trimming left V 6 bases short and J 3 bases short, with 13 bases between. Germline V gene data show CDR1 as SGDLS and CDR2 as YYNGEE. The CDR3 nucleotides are TGTGCCAGCAACCTTATGACGGACTACAATGAGCAGTTCTTC. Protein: CASNLMTDYNEQFF.

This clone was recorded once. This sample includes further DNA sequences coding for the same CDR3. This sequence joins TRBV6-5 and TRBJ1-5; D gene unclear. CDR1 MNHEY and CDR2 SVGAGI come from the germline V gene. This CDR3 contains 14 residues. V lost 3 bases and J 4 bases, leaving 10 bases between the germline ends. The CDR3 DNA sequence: TGTGCCAGCAGTTATTTGGCCGGGAATCAGCCCCAGCATTTT. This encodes CASSYLAGNQPQHF.